The T cell receptor (beta chain) described here comes from a study of low-dose radiotherapy and immunotherapy resistance in tumors. Turning to the study itself: Those assigned to Cohort 2 were treated with 1 Gy per fraction every two weeks (13 Gy in total over 26 weeks).

Time point defined: after trial treatment. Noted treatment: LDRT plus nivolumab, ipilimumab, low-dose cyclophosphamide and aspirin (RACIN trial). The therapy administered to donors comprised nivolumab, ipilimumab, aspirin, low-dose cyclophosphamide and low-dose radiotherapy. cDNA synthesis used a TRAV/TRBV-specific primer set for both chains. A roughly 19-cycle PCR with a constant-region primer and V-primer adapter amplified TCRs. TCRdb recomputed calls from the reads with MiXCR, one row per CDR3 protein. The sample has around 84,000 distinct CDR3 sequences; roughly 17% are singletons. V dropped 0 bases and J dropped 1 base, with 6 bases sitting between them. This CDR3 has 14 amino acids. The germline V gene has CDR1 SGHRS and CDR2 YFSETQ.

The rearrangement links TRBV5-1 to TRBJ2-3; D is undetermined. The material sequenced was PBMCs, taken after low-dose radiotherapy plus immunotherapy. The sequence was collected from a male donor with prostate cancer. The CDR3 is CASSLGRGTDTQYF. DNA for the CDR3: TGCGCCAGCAGCTTGGGACGGGGCACAGATACGCAGTATTTT.